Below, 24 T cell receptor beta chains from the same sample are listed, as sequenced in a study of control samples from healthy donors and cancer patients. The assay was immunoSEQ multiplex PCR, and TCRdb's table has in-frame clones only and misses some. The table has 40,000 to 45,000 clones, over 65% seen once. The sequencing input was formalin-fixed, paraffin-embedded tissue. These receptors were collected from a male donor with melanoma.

The CDR3 sequence: CASSPPQVYGYTF. CDR3 DNA: TGTGCCAGCTCACCACCGCAGGTCTATGGCTACACCTTC. V usage is TRBV18 and J usage is TRBJ1-2, with no clear D. The germline V gene encodes CDR1 KGHSH and CDR2 LQKENI. The CDR3 spans 13 residues. The V end was cut by 0 bases, the J end by 4 bases, with 6 bases between.

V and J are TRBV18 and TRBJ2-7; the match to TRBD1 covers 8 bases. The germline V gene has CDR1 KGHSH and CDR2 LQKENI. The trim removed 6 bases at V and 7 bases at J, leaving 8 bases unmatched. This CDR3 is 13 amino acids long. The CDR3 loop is CASSLGQVLEQYF. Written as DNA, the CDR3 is TGTGCCAGCTCCCTGGGACAGGTCCTGGAGCAGTACTTC.

CDR3 DNA sequence: TGTGCCAGCAGCCAATTGACCTCTGGGGCCAACGTCCTGACTTTC. Translated: CASSQLTSGANVLTF. The J gene is TRBJ2-6, the V gene TRBV14; no definite D call. Germline V gene lookup returns CDR1 SGHDN and CDR2 FVKESK. The CDR3 runs to 15 residues. V was cut by 2 bases and J by 0 bases, with 5 bases left in between.

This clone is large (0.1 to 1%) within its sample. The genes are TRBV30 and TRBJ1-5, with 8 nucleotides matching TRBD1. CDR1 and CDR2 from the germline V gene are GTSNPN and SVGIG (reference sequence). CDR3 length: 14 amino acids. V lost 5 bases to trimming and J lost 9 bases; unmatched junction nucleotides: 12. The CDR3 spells CAWARTGTGGPQHF. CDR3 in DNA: TGTGCCTGGGCCCGGACAGGGACGGGGGGGCCCCAGCATTTT.

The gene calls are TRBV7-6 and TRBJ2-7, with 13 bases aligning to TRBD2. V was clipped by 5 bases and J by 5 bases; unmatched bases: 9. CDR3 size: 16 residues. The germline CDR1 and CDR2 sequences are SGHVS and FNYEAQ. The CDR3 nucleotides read TGTGCCAGCAGCCCTCTAGGACTAGCGGGAGCCGACGAGCAGTACTTC. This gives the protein CASSPLGLAGADEQYF.

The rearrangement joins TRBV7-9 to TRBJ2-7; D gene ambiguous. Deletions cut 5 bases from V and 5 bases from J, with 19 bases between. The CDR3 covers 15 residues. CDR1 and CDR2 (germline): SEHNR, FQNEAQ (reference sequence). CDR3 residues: CASSAKERPLDEQYF. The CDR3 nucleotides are TGTGCCAGCAGCGCCAAGGAGCGTCCTCTGGACGAGCAGTACTTC.

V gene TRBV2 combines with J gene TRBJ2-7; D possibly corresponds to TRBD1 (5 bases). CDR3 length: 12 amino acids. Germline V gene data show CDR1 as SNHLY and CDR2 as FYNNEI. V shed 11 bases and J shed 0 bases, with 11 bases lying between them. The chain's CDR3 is CAGNRISYEQYF. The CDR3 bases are TGTGCCGGAAACAGGATCTCCTACGAGCAGTACTTC.

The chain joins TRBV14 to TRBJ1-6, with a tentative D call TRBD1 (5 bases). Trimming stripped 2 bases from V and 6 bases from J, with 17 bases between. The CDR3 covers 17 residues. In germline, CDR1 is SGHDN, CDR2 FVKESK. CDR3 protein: CASSQRRGAVSNSPLHF. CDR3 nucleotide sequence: TGTGCCAGCAGCCAACGGAGAGGGGCGGTTAGTAATTCACCCCTCCACTTT.

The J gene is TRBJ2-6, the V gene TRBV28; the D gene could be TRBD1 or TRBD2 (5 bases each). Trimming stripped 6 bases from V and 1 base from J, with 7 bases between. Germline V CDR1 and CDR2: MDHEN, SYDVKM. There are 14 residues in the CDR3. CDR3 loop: CASSWGSGANVLTF. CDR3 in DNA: TGTGCCAGCAGCTGGGGGTCTGGGGCCAACGTCCTGACTTTC. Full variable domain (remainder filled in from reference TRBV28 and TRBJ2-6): DVKVTQSSRYLVKRTGEKVFLECVQDMDHENMFWYRQDPGLGLRLIYFSYDVKMKEKGDIPEGYSVSREKKERFSLILESASTNQTSMYLCASSWGSGANVLTFGAGSRLTVL.

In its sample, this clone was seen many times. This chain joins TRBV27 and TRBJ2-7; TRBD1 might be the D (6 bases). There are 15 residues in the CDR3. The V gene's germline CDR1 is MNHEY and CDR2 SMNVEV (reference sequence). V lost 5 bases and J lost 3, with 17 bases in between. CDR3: CASSPWLGGNYEQYF. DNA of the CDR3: TGTGCCAGCAGTCCGTGGTTAGGGGGTAACTACGAGCAGTACTTC.

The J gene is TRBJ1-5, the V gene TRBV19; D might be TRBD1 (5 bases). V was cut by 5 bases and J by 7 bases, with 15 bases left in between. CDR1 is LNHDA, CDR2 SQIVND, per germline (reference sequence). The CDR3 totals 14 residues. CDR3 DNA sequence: TGTGCCAGTAGTCCGACAGCTTTGCGACAGCCCCAGCATTTT. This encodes CASSPTALRQPQHF.

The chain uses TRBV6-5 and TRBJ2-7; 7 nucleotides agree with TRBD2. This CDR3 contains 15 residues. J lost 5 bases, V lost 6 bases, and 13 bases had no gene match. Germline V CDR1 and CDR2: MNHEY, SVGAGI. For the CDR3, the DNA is TGTGCCAGCAGGGGGAGGGAGCGGTATTTGGACGAGCAGTACTTC. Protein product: CASRGRERYLDEQYF.

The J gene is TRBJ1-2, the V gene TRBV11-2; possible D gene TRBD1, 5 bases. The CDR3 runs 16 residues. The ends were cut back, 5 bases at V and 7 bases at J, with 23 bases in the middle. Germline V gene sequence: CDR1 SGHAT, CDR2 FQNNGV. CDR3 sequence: CASSVGAGGRSSGYTF. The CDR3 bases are TGTGCCAGCAGCGTCGGGGCAGGAGGAAGGAGTAGTGGCTACACCTTC.

CDR3 residues: CATRDASTDTQYF. CDR3 DNA: TGTGCCACGCGGGACGCTAGCACAGATACGCAGTATTTT. The V and J genes are TRBV24-1 and TRBJ2-3, with a possible D match to TRBD2 (6 bases). The germline CDR1 and CDR2 sequences are KGHDR and SFDVKD. Between the trimmed V and J ends, which lost 10 bases and 0 bases, there was a span of 10 bases. CDR3 length: 13 amino acids.

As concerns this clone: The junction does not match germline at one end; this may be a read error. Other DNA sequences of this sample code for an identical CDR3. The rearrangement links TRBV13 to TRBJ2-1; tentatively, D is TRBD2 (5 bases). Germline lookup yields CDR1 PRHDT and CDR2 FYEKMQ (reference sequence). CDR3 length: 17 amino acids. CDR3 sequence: CASSSARLSEAYNEQFF. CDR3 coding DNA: TGTGCCAGCAGCTCCGCCCGACTAAGTGAAGCCTATAATGAGCAGTTCTTC.

The chain's CDR3 is CASSEVAAAYEQYF. The CDR3 DNA follows: TGCGCCAGCAGTGAAGTAGCGGCAGCCTACGAGCAGTACTTC. This chain connects TRBV10-1 to TRBJ2-7; TRBD2 might be the D (6 bases). The CDR3 spans 14 residues. The germline CDR1 and CDR2 sequences are WNHNN and SYGVQD (reference sequence). The ends were cut back, 3 bases at V and 2 bases at J, with 11 bases in the middle.

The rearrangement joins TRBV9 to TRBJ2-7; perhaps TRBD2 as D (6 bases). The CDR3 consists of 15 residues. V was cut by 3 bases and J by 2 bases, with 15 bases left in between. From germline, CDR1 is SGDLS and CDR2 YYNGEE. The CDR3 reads CASSEGLGGTYEQYF. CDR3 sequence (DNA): TGTGCCAGCAGCGAGGGGCTGGGGGGAACCTACGAGCAGTACTTC.

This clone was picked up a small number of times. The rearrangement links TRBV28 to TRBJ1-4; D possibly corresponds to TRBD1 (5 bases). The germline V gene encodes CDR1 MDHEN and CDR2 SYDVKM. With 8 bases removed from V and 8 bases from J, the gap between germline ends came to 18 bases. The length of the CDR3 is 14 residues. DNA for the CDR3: TGTGCCAGCGGCCGAGGGGAGGTTTGGGAAAAACTGTTTTTT. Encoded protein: CASGRGEVWEKLFF.

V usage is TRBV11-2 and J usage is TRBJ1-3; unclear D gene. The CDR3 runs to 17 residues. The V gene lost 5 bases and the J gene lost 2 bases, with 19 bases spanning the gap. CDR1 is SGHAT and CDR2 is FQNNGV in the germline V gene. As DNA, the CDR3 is TGTGCCAGCAGCCCACCCCTCCGGCCAACTACTGGAAACACCATATATTTT. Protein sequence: CASSPPLRPTTGNTIYF.

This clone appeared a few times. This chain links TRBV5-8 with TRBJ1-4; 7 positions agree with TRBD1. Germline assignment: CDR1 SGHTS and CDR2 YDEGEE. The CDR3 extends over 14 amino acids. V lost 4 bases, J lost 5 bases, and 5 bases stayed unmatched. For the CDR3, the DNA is TGTGCCAGCAGCCCGGGACAGTTGAATGAAAAACTGTTTTTT. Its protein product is CASSPGQLNEKLFF.

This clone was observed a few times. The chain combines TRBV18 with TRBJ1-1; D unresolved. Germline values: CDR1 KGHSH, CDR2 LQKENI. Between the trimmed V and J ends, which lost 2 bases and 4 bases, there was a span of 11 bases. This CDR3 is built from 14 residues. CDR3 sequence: CASSPARRGTEAFF. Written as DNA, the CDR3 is TGTGCCAGCTCACCAGCCCGGAGAGGCACTGAAGCTTTCTTT.

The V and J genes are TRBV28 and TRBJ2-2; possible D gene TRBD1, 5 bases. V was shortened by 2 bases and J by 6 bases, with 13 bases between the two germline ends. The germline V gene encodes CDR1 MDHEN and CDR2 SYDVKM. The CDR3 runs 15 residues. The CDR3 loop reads CASSLTETAPGELFF. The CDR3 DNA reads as TGTGCCAGCAGTTTAACTGAGACAGCCCCCGGGGAGCTGTTTTTT.

The CDR3 protein is CASRYIAGEPYEQFF. In DNA, the CDR3 is TGTGCCAGCAGGTACATAGCGGGAGAGCCCTATGAGCAGTTCTTC. The chain links TRBV6-6 to TRBJ2-1, with 9 bases matching TRBD2. This CDR3 comprises 15 residues. J gave up 8 bases and V 6 bases, and 11 bases lay outside the gene matches. Germline V gene data show CDR1 as MNHNY and CDR2 as SVGAGI (reference sequence).

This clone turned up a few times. CDR3 region: CASRAGASYEQYF. CDR3 nucleotide sequence: TGTGCCAGCAGAGCCGGGGCCTCCTACGAGCAGTACTTC. V usage is TRBV6-6 and J usage is TRBJ2-7; the D call may be TRBD1 or TRBD2 (5 bases each). The V gene lost 6 bases and the J gene lost 0 bases, with 9 bases spanning the gap. This CDR3 has 13 residues. Germline loops: CDR1 MNHNY, CDR2 SVGAGI (reference sequence).